This T cell receptor (beta chain) was captured in a study of T cells after yellow fever vaccination. Study as a whole: It was with CD3, CD45RA, CCR7 and CD95 that the EM, EMRA, CM and Tscm memory subsets were sorted.

This clonotype has just a few counts. The V end was cut by 6 bases, the J end by 3 bases, with 14 bases between. This CDR3 has 14 amino acids. Germline values: CDR1 ENHRY, CDR2 SYGVKD. Study-level findings and limits: Among all clonotypes, a small share was observed in both CD4 and CD8 compartments.

Template switching by 5'RACE produced TCR cDNA, adding a universal primer site and UMIs. Each CDR3 protein is one row after TCRdb ran MiXCR on the 5' RACE reads. The profile shows roughly 32,000 distinct CDR3 sequences, less than 8% of them singletons. The J gene is TRBJ1-1, the V gene TRBV10-3; no reliable D call. This clonotype was obtained from a young man who received the YFV17D yellow fever vaccine. The sequenced sample was PBMCs, either bulk or a sorted T-cell subset (CD4+, CD8+, memory, or dextramer-sorted; not recorded which), obtained on the day of the first yellow fever vaccination. The CDR3 loop is CAIRRDDLYTEAFF. Written as DNA, the CDR3 is TGTGCCATCAGACGTGACGACCTCTACACTGAAGCTTTCTTT.